A selection of T cell receptor beta chains follows, all from one sample in a study of cytotoxic CD8 clonotypes in ibrutinib-treated CLL. Here immunoSEQ multiplex PCR was the method, and the copy in TCRdb shows in-frame clones only, minus some. This table has some 200,000 clones, 65% to 80% appearing once. The specimen comprised PBMCs, sampled after 12 months of ibrutinib treatment. Receptor source: a human donor with chronic lymphocytic leukemia. The CDR3 runs from the conserved cysteine through the conserved F or W. The order of the fields is V gene, J gene, clone size, CDR3 protein. Only some rows state a clone size, as once, few, many or a class for expanded clones.

v_gene: TRBV4-3
j_gene: TRBJ2-7
abundance: .
CDR3aa: CASLAGDHYEQYF

v_gene: TRBV18
j_gene: TRBJ1-1
abundance: .
CDR3aa: CASSPNPSTEAFF

v_gene: TRBV19
j_gene: TRBJ2-7
abundance: .
CDR3aa: CASSRTSGDYEQYF

v_gene: TRBV6-6
j_gene: TRBJ2-3
abundance: .
CDR3aa: CASSSGRTTDTQYF

v_gene: TRBV27
j_gene: TRBJ1-2
abundance: few
CDR3aa: CASSRTGLYGYTF

v_gene: TRBV11-2
j_gene: TRBJ1-6
abundance: .
CDR3aa: CASSLEGHRGNSPLHF

v_gene: TRBV27
j_gene: TRBJ1-1
abundance: .
CDR3aa: CASSFTGGPIEAFF

v_gene: TRBV19
j_gene: TRBJ2-7
abundance: .
CDR3aa: CASSDRGLVYEQYF

v_gene: TRBV25-1
j_gene: TRBJ2-1
abundance: .
CDR3aa: CASSERNWDRHNEQFF

v_gene: TRBV7-2
j_gene: TRBJ2-7
abundance: .
CDR3aa: CASTLGGLAGVHEQYF

v_gene: TRBV6-5
j_gene: TRBJ1-4
abundance: .
CDR3aa: CASRPTGGLEKLFF

v_gene: TRBV4-3
j_gene: TRBJ2-3
abundance: few
CDR3aa: CASSQGRTYDTQYF

v_gene: TRBV5-1
j_gene: TRBJ1-1
abundance: .
CDR3aa: CASSSGRNTEAFF

v_gene: TRBV7-6
j_gene: TRBJ2-7
abundance: .
CDR3aa: CASSVGIAGVDEQYF

v_gene: TRBV6-5
j_gene: TRBJ1-3
abundance: .
CDR3aa: CASSRGGSSGNTIYF

v_gene: TRBV19
j_gene: TRBJ2-7
abundance: .
CDR3aa: CASSIQREGPYEQYF

v_gene: TRBV19
j_gene: TRBJ2-1
abundance: .
CDR3aa: CASSGLADYNEQFF

v_gene: TRBV4-2
j_gene: TRBJ1-4
abundance: .
CDR3aa: CASSQDPLEETATNEKLFF

v_gene: TRBV27
j_gene: TRBJ1-2
abundance: few
CDR3aa: CASRTGAYGYTF

v_gene: TRBV7-3
j_gene: TRBJ2-7
abundance: .
CDR3aa: CASSPSARSYEQYF

v_gene: TRBV7-8
j_gene: TRBJ2-3
abundance: few
CDR3aa: CASSLETDTQYF

v_gene: TRBV7-8
j_gene: TRBJ1-3
abundance: .
CDR3aa: CASTPNRGRNTGNTIYF

v_gene: TRBV20-1
j_gene: TRBJ1-2
abundance: .
CDR3aa: CSAMANYGYTF

v_gene: TRBV7-9
j_gene: TRBJ2-5
abundance: .
CDR3aa: CASSLGAGMVETQYF

v_gene: TRBV6-5
j_gene: TRBJ2-5
abundance: .
CDR3aa: CASRTGTETQYF

v_gene: TRBV5-8
j_gene: TRBJ1-3
abundance: many
CDR3aa: CASNRFGVGNTIYF

v_gene: TRBV9
j_gene: TRBJ1-2
abundance: .
CDR3aa: CASTVDNNYGYTF

v_gene: TRBV19
j_gene: TRBJ2-5
abundance: .
CDR3aa: CASSIDRDGKETQYF

v_gene: TRBV5-1
j_gene: TRBJ1-4
abundance: .
CDR3aa: CASSRGRSPNEKLFF

v_gene: TRBV27
j_gene: TRBJ1-3
abundance: .
CDR3aa: CASSLGREGGSGNTIYF

v_gene: TRBV7-9
j_gene: TRBJ1-6
abundance: .
CDR3aa: CASSPLGSYNSPLHF

v_gene: TRBV25-1
j_gene: TRBJ1-1
abundance: .
CDR3aa: CAHSLGTNTEAFF

v_gene: TRBV5-1
j_gene: TRBJ1-4
abundance: .
CDR3aa: CASSLGTGQANEKLFF

v_gene: TRBV18
j_gene: TRBJ1-4
abundance: .
CDR3aa: CASTITTNEKLFF

v_gene: TRBV5-5
j_gene: TRBJ2-5
abundance: .
CDR3aa: CASSLALLGGETQYF